The 10 T cell receptor beta chains listed next were all sequenced from one sample in a study of shared clonotypes between healthy human individuals. Here immunoSEQ multiplex PCR was the method, and the copy in TCRdb shows in-frame clones only, minus some. The table records around 690,000 clones, 90% of them present only once. What was sequenced was memory CD8+ T cells from PBMCs. The subset denotes: CD45RO+ cells pooled with CCR7-negative TemRA cells. These receptors all stem from a man between 18 and 29 years old in good health. Some clones in this sample may be carry-over from other donors' samples.

J is TRBJ1-2 and V is TRBV9; 12 bases are a match to TRBD1. Trimming cost V 1 base and J 5 bases; bases outside gene matches: 6. The CDR3 loop spans 16 amino acids. Looked up from germline, CDR1 is SGDLS and CDR2 is YYNGEE. The DNA for the CDR3 is TGTGCCAGCAGCGTAAACCGGGACAGGGGGCGGTATGGCTACACCTTC. It encodes CASSVNRDRGRYGYTF. Full variable domain (rest looked up from reference TRBV9 and TRBJ1-2): DSGVTQTPKHLITATGQRVTLRCSPRSGDLSVYWYQQSLDQGLQFLIQYYNGEERAKGNILERFSAQQFPDLHSELNLSSLELGDSALYFCASSVNRDRGRYGYTFGSGTRLTVV.

This clone was observed once. This sequence joins TRBV5-6 and TRBJ2-7; 7 nucleotides match TRBD1. CDR1 and CDR2 from the germline V gene are SGHDT and YYEEEE. With V trimmed by 4 bases and J by 0 bases, 7 bases remained unmatched. The CDR3 has 15 residues. CDR3 DNA sequence: TGTGCCAGCAGCAGTCGGACAGGCAACTCCTACGAGCAGTACTTC. It is translated as CASSSRTGNSYEQYF.

The chain carries TRBV7-6 and TRBJ2-7; no firm D call. The CDR3 runs 13 residues. Germline V gene sequence: CDR1 SGHVS, CDR2 FNYEAQ. Between the trimmed V and J ends, which lost 0 bases and 6 bases, there was a span of 9 bases. For the CDR3, the DNA is TGTGCCAGCAGCTTAGCCCTGACGTCCGAGCAGTACTTC. Protein: CASSLALTSEQYF.

This sequence joins TRBV15 and TRBJ1-2; D is possibly TRBD1 (5 bases). There are 13 residues in the CDR3. Trimming removed 3 bases from V and 4 bases from J, with 9 bases in between. Per germline, CDR1 LNHNV and CDR2 YYDKDF (reference sequence). Here the CDR3 reads CATSRDKSYGYTF. Here the CDR3 DNA reads TGTGCCACCAGCAGGGACAAATCCTATGGCTACACCTTC.

J is TRBJ2-6 and V is TRBV6-4, with a possible D match to TRBD2 (6 bases). This CDR3 comprises 16 residues. CDR1 and CDR2 (germline): MRHNA, SNTAGT. V was clipped by 0 bases and J by 2 bases, with 8 bases between them. The CDR3 DNA follows: TGTGCCAGCAGTGACTCGGGAGGTGCTGGGGCCAACGTCCTGACTTTC. Translated: CASSDSGGAGANVLTF.

In DNA form, the CDR3 reads TGTGCCAGCAGCGCAAGCGGGAGGGAAAACAATGAGCAGTTCTTC. It encodes CASSASGRENNEQFF. The chain combines TRBV9 with TRBJ2-1, with 10 bases matching TRBD2. V dropped 3 bases and J dropped 5; count of bases not matched to a gene: 5. CDR3 length: 15 amino acids. Germline V gene lookup returns CDR1 SGDLS and CDR2 YYNGEE.

The table lists this clone with a few counts. In DNA, the CDR3 is TGTGCCAGCAGCCCGCTTACAGGTGGAGGCACTGAAGCTTTCTTT. It translates to CASSPLTGGGTEAFF. The rearrangement uses TRBV6-5 and TRBJ1-1; D perhaps matches TRBD1 (5 bases). Trimming took 6 bases from V and 4 from J, leaving 18 bases between them. CDR1 and CDR2 (germline): MNHEY, SVGAGI. The CDR3 consists of 15 residues.

Of note for this clone: The same CDR3 also results from other DNA sequences found in this sample. The chain couples TRBV29-1 to TRBJ2-7; D is uncertain. Germline loops: CDR1 SQVTM, CDR2 ANQGSEA. Trimming removed 0 bases from V and 2 bases from J, with 5 bases in between. The CDR3 contains 12 residues. DNA of the CDR3: TGCAGCGTTGAAGACAGAGCCTACGAGCAGTACTTC. Residues: CSVEDRAYEQYF.

The rearrangement joins TRBV7-6 to TRBJ2-1; TRBD2 matches at 10 bases. The CDR3 extends over 18 amino acids. Germline-derived CDR1 and CDR2 are SGHVS and FNYEAQ. The trim removed 5 bases at V and 0 bases at J, leaving 10 bases unmatched. CDR3 in amino acids: CASSRLAGGISSYNEQFF. CDR3 DNA: TGTGCCAGCAGCCGATTAGCGGGAGGCATCTCCTCCTACAATGAGCAGTTCTTC.

V is TRBV30 and J is TRBJ1-5; 8 nucleotides match TRBD1. Germline CDR1 GTSNPN, CDR2 SVGIG (reference sequence). V shed 0 bases and J 9 bases; nucleotides not matched to a gene: 4. The CDR3 runs 13 residues. The CDR3 protein is CAWSVQGEAPQHF. The CDR3 DNA is TGTGCCTGGAGTGTACAGGGGGAAGCGCCCCAGCATTTT.